Below are 3 T cell receptor beta chains sequenced from a single sample in a study of Ad26.COV2.S vaccination and SARS-CoV-2 variants. This sample's treatment: some 20 received Ad26.COV2.S at low or high dose, single or two shots; five or six received placebo; per-sample allocation not given. Vaccine and placebo recipients were sampled on day 63 after the first injection. Measured with immunoSEQ multiplex PCR; TCRdb has only the in-frame clones, and not every one. This table has some 410,000 clones, approximately 92% appearing once. The material was peripheral blood, obtained in a trial of Ad26.COV2.S vaccine versus placebo. The receptors originated from a person aged 18-60 years who received the Ad26.COV2.S COVID-19 vaccine or a placebo.

The CDR3 DNA sequence: TGTGCCAGCAGACATAGCGGGGGGGCCGTCGGGGAGCTGTTTTTT. It encodes CASRHSGGAVGELFF. The chain joins TRBV11-2 to TRBJ2-2, with TRBD2 identical over 11 bases. The germline V gene encodes CDR1 SGHAT and CDR2 FQNNGV. Losses at the gene ends were 6 bases for V and 7 bases for J; bases not matched to a gene: 7. The CDR3 is 15 amino acids.

The chain combines TRBV19 with TRBJ1-3, with 7 bases identical to TRBD1. The V and J ends lost 6 bases and 0 bases, in that order; junction bases with no gene match: 5. Germline loops: CDR1 LNHDA, CDR2 SQIVND (reference sequence). The CDR3 is made up of 15 amino acids. The CDR3 DNA reads TGTGCCAGTAGGGACAGGCCGTCCTCTGGAAACACCATATATTTT. This translates into CASRDRPSSGNTIYF.

The chain carries TRBV5-4 and TRBJ1-2; D call uncertain. CDR1 and CDR2 from the germline V gene are SGHNT and YYREEE (reference sequence). The CDR3 is 17 residues long. Trimming took 2 bases from V and 0 from J, leaving 17 bases between them. Written as DNA, the CDR3 is TGTGCCAGCAGCTTCTTTACACCAGGAGAAGCTAACTATGGCTACACCTTC. Protein sequence: CASSFFTPGEANYGYTF.